This TCR beta chain appears in the sequencing data of a study of blood T cells in healthy people across ages (dated by TCRdb to the mid-2010s). Broadly, across the study: Template switching captured roughly one uniquely barcoded TCR beta cDNA molecule per two T cells in model experiments. The study measured age-related changes in TCR beta repertoire diversity using deep sequencing normalized with unique cDNA molecular identifiers. The donors were divided into four age groups: young (average roughly 15 years), middle-aged (approximately 41), aged (approximately 62) and long-lived (around 87). The study analyzed two additional independent replicas of 1 million unique cDNA reads from the same blood draw for two donors, one aged 18 to 30 and one aged 80 or older. Summary of the overall study and its limitations: Estimates of total diversity based on one million sequenced T cells were regarded as lower bounds and as underestimates. Compared with the aged group, the long-lived group had more naive CD4+ T cells, fewer expanded clones and increased TCR diversity, suggesting age selection. Conclusive comparison of naive and antigen-experienced compartments was prevented by the profiling of bulk unsorted PBMCs. Observed TCR beta diversity per million T cells fell roughly linearly with age, and a significant reduction was already apparent by age roughly 40. There was a strong correlation between observed TCR beta diversity and the percentage of naive T cells measured by flow cytometry. The CMV infection status of donors was not known, potentially confounding age-related changes in expanded clonotypes.

On this clonotype itself: It has no known antigen specificity. Nothing much larger sits one base from this clone, and base qualities are not available.

The library was made by 5' RACE. Sequencing took place on an Illumina HiSeq 2500. A second PCR of roughly 6 to 11 cycles was run with a J-beta primer mix and a sample-barcoded 5' primer. A unique molecular identifier was introduced onto each TCR beta cDNA molecule by a template-switch 5' adaptor carrying 12 random nucleotides. Each sample yielded at least 3 million CDR3-containing paired-end reads. The Mint cDNA synthesis kit, primed by a TRBC-specific oligonucleotide, was used to synthesize first-strand cDNA from all RNA. Following uracil-DNA glycosylase treatment, a first 18-cycle PCR with universal primers M1SS and BC2_uni_R was performed on all cDNA. As for how the authors treated the data: Normalization of each sample was performed by random selection of 1 million high-quality reads, each carrying a distinct molecular identifier. Instead of being binned into consensus sequences, reads that shared molecular identifiers were thrown out. MiTCR, with a Q25 quality threshold and the strictest error-elimination algorithm, was used for CDR3 identification, clonotype clustering and error correction. Lower-bound total TCR beta diversity was estimated with a nonparametric unseen species model using Euler transformation. Clones were called with MiXCR by TCRdb after fastp trimmed the public reads at Q25, and only in-frame beta chains were retained. A single entry per CDR3 protein holds the most common genes and DNA from its merged rows. The V and J calls were determined by TCRdb, not by the authors. This sample is represented by about 840,000 distinct CDR3 sequences; approximately 32% of them were singletons. The ten largest clones represent roughly 10% of the sample.

Donors were 40 or so systemically healthy Caucasian individuals from Russia aged roughly 6 to 100 years. Each donor gave 8 to 10 milliliters of peripheral blood, drawn into EDTA-treated Vacutainer tubes. Ficoll-Paque density-gradient centrifugation was used to isolate PBMCs, with at least 7 million per sample. Total RNA was extracted from PBMCs with Trizol reagent, with at least 5 micrograms obtained per sample. For every donor, flow cytometry on a PBMC aliquot measured the percentage of naive CD45RAhigh/CD27high T cells. This sample also appeared in a second study, on T cells of mothers and their children. The second publication reports: The donors were nine systemically healthy Caucasian individuals, made up of three mothers and their six children. cDNA synthesis used all of the extracted RNA, with 1.5 ug of RNA in each 15 ul reaction. Sample barcodes and 2-4 random nucleotides were added via the M1S primer in the second PCR. Over 8 million TCR beta CDR3 reads were obtained for each mother, and around 3 million reads were obtained for each child. Thymic selection similarly shapes TCR recombination output in related and unrelated pairs, with minor effect from inherited differences. Normalized repertoire overlap was always slightly but never significantly higher in related than unrelated mother-child pairs. No persistent microchimeric T cell clones were found, with a detection sensitivity of roughly 99 clones per million clonotypes. In the study, deep NGS was used to compare the TCR beta repertoires of mothers and children, and features distinguishing related mother-child pairs from unrelated individuals were sought. On average, the children were around 11 +/- 4 years old, while the mothers were 40 +/- 4 years old. After adapter ligation was performed with NEBNext reagents, the libraries were sequenced on an Illumina HiSeq 2000 with 100+100 nt paired-end reads. Mother and child libraries were prepared a month apart and sequenced in separate runs to prevent cross-contamination. Each donor had between roughly 450,000 and 2,100,000 distinct TCR beta clonotypes identified. Naive TCR beta clonotypes were estimated from low-frequency clonotypes matched to each donor's FACS-determined naive share, without sorting.

The receptor was isolated from a woman in her 40s in good health. The specimen sequenced was blood.

The CDR3: CASSLQSLGGREQYF. In nucleotides, the sequence is TGTGCCAGCAGCTTGCAAAGCTTGGGAGGGCGCGAGCAGTACTTC. Rearrangement joined TRBV7-2 to TRBJ2-7; 7 central nucleotides agree with TRBD2. The CDR3 covers 15 residues, taking in both the cysteine and the phenylalanine. Only the CDR3 DNA is retained, 45 bases long and in frame from the first base. From V the trimming removes 3 bases and from J it removes 6 bases, while the gene matches leave 11 bases of the junction unaccounted for. Reading the germline V gene gives CDR1 SGHTA and CDR2 FQGNSA. The entire variable domain, with the stretches around the CDR3 drawn from the reference TRBV7-2 and TRBJ2-7 proteins, is GAGVSQSPSNKVTEKGKDVELRCDPISGHTALYWYRQSLGQGLEFLIYFQGNSAPDKSGLPSDRFSAERTGGSVSTLTIQRTQQEDSAVYLCASSLQSLGGREQYFGPGTRLTVT.